The entry below gives a single T cell receptor beta chain sequence along with its context. Measured with immunoSEQ multiplex PCR; TCRdb has only the in-frame clones, and not every one. The sample contains 350,000 to 400,000 clones, roughly nine tenths of which appear only once. The sample belongs to a study of blood T cell repertoires in COVID-19. The CDR3 has 15 amino acids. V lost 4 bases and J 3 bases, leaving 15 bases between the germline ends. Germline V gives CDR1 WSHSY, CDR2 SAAADI. The chain has TRBV10-2 and TRBJ1-1; TRBD1 might be the D (5 bases). This TCR derives from a man in his late teens or twenties who had recovered from COVID-19. Sequences were obtained from PBMCs or T cells enriched from blood (not recorded which). Here the CDR3 DNA reads TGCGCCAGCAGTGGGGCCAGGGCTGTTTACACTGAAGCTTTCTTT. It specifies CASSGARAVYTEAFF.